This entry lists 8 T cell receptor beta chains sequenced from one sample in a study of response to subunit inactivated influenza vaccine. TCRdb re-derived calls from the RT-PCR reads in MiXCR, one entry per CDR3 protein. The sample holds about 500,000 distinct CDR3 sequences, about 17% seen once. Sequenced material: CD4+ T cells sorted from PBMCs, taken around 25 months after vaccination. Source of these receptors: a man between 50 and 75 years old who received an inactivated influenza vaccine.

In its sample, this clonotype was seen many times. V usage is TRBV12-3 or TRBV12-4 and J usage is TRBJ2-1; D gene uncertain. The CDR3 has 11 residues. The V gene lost 6 bases and the J gene lost 6 bases, with 6 bases spanning the gap. The CDR3 region has the DNA TGTGCCAGCAGCTTAAGCAATGAGCAGTTCTTC. Residues: CASSLSNEQFF.

This clonotype has more than one count but fewer than ten. The gene calls are TRBV12-3 or TRBV12-4 and TRBJ1-1, with 12 bases fitting TRBD1. V was pared by 3 bases and J by 5 bases, with 4 bases of the junction left unmatched. There are 15 residues in the CDR3. The CDR3 DNA reads TGTGCCAGCAGTTTTTCGGGACAGGGGGCTACTGAAGCTTTCTTT. This sequence encodes CASSFSGQGATEAFF.

In this sample, this clonotype turned up a few times. The chain couples TRBV5-1 to TRBJ1-2, with a tentative D call TRBD1 (6 bases). Germline V gives CDR1 SGHRS, CDR2 YFSETQ. Trimming stripped 1 base from V and 8 bases from J, with 18 bases between. The CDR3 contains 15 residues. CDR3 region: CASSLSHRAANGYTF. CDR3 in DNA: TGCGCCAGCAGCTTGTCGCACAGGGCCGCGAACGGCTACACCTTC.

Ten or more counts support this clonotype. The rearrangement links TRBV11-2 to TRBJ2-2; D ambiguous. Germline lookup yields CDR1 SGHAT and CDR2 FQNNGV. With 1 base removed from V and 4 bases from J, the gap between germline ends came to 7 bases. The length of the CDR3 is 14 residues. CDR3 in DNA: TGTGCCAGCAGCTTAGGGTTTGGCACCGGGGAGCTGTTTTTT. Amino acid sequence: CASSLGFGTGELFF. The variable domain in full, with the rest retrieved from reference TRBV11-2 and TRBJ2-2, is EAGVAQSPRYKIIEKRQSVAFWCNPISGHATLYWYQQILGQGPKLLIQFQNNGVVDDSQLPKDRFSAERLKGVDSTLKIQPAKLEDSAVYLCASSLGFGTGELFFGEGSRLTVL.

There are a few counts of this clonotype. This chain joins TRBV3-1 and TRBJ2-1; unclear D gene. V was shortened by 1 base and J by 10 bases, with 8 bases between the two germline ends. Germline V gene data show CDR1 as LGHDT and CDR2 as YNNKEL (reference sequence). The CDR3 has 12 residues. The CDR3 nucleotides read TGTGCCAGCAGCCAAGTCCGTCAGGAGCAGTTCTTC. Its protein product is CASSQVRQEQFF.

This chain connects TRBV14 to TRBJ2-5, with no clear D. The CDR3 sequence is 12 residues long. Per germline, CDR1 SGHDN and CDR2 FVKESK. V was trimmed by 2 bases and J by 5 bases, leaving 6 bases between them. The CDR3 DNA is TGTGCCAGCAGCCAAAGTGGTGAGACCCAGTACTTC. Amino acids: CASSQSGETQYF.

This clonotype was seen ten or more times. This chain connects TRBV5-1 to TRBJ1-2, with a weak D call TRBD1 (5 bases). This CDR3 has 15 amino acids. Trimming cost V 0 bases and J 2 bases, with 11 bases left between them. The germline gives CDR1 SGHRS, CDR2 YFSETQ. The CDR3 bases are TGCGCCAGCAGCTTGGAGGGGACCTACAACTATGGCTACACCTTC. It specifies CASSLEGTYNYGYTF.

J is TRBJ2-3 and V is TRBV12-3 or TRBV12-4, with TRBD2 matching 10 bases. This CDR3 has 15 amino acids. The J segment lost 5 bases and the V segment lost 2 bases, leaving 4 bases of the junction unmatched. The CDR3: CASSLMASGRDTQYF. CDR3 coding DNA: TGTGCCAGCAGTTTAATGGCTAGCGGGAGAGATACGCAGTATTTT.